These 14 T cell receptor beta chains were sequenced from one sample in a study of shared clonotypes between healthy human individuals. In the naive CD8 group, cells lacked CD45RO and were positively selected for CCR7, so terminally differentiated effector memory CD45RA+ cells were left out. Repertoires were generated with immunoSEQ multiplex PCR, while TCRdb's copy carries only in-frame clones and drops some. The sample includes around 2,000,000 clones, roughly 91% of them seen just once. Sequences were obtained from naive CD8+ T cells from PBMCs. These receptor sequences come from a man in his late teens or twenties in good health. Some clones in this sample may be carry-over from other donors' samples.

This sequence joins TRBV14 and TRBJ1-2, with D perhaps matching TRBD1 (5 bases). Germline values: CDR1 SGHDN, CDR2 FVKESK. The CDR3 consists of 14 residues. V dropped 1 base and J dropped 6 bases, with 12 bases sitting between them. The CDR3 region is CASSQAGGGNGYTF. The CDR3 DNA follows: TGTGCCAGCAGCCAAGCGGGGGGAGGTAATGGCTACACCTTC. The whole variable domain, remainder taken from reference TRBV14 and TRBJ1-2, is EAGVTQFPSHSVIEKGQTVTLRCDPISGHDNLYWYRRVMGKEIKFLLHFVKESKQDESGMPNNRFLAERTGGTYSTLKVQPAELEDSGVYFCASSQAGGGNGYTFGSGTRLTVV.

CDR3 amino acids: CASSKGLAGVSRLAGELFF. In DNA, the CDR3 is TGTGCCAGCAGTAAGGGACTAGCGGGAGTTTCGCGCCTGGCCGGGGAGCTGTTTTTT. The chain has TRBV27 and TRBJ2-2; TRBD2 matches at 14 bases. CDR3 length: 19 amino acids. The junction had 14 bases not matched to a gene; V was cut back by 5 bases and J by 6 bases. Per the germline V gene, CDR1 is MNHEY and CDR2 is SMNVEV (reference sequence).

This chain joins TRBV28 and TRBJ1-1, with a weak D call TRBD1 (6 bases). CDR1 MDHEN and CDR2 SYDVKM come from the germline V gene. Trimming left V 6 bases short and J 2 bases short, with 13 bases between. The CDR3 runs 14 residues. The CDR3 reads CASRRDTSNTEAFF. CDR3 bases: TGTGCCAGCAGAAGGGACACTTCAAACACTGAAGCTTTCTTT.

The V call is TRBV27, the J call TRBJ2-3; a possible D gene is TRBD2 (6 bases). CDR3 length: 15 amino acids. V was pared by 5 bases and J by 4 bases, with 16 bases between. The germline V gene has CDR1 MNHEY and CDR2 SMNVEV (reference sequence). The CDR3 reads CASSPRDFSPDTQYF. CDR3 sequence (DNA): TGTGCCAGCAGTCCCAGGGACTTCTCCCCAGATACGCAGTATTTT.

The chain joins TRBV6-6 to TRBJ2-2; D may be TRBD1 (6 bases). The V end was cut by 0 bases, the J end by 2 bases, with 10 bases between. This CDR3 has 16 amino acids. Germline values: CDR1 MNHNY, CDR2 SVGAGI (reference sequence). The CDR3 loop reads CASSYSTDSNTGELFF. DNA of the CDR3: TGTGCCAGCAGTTACTCAACGGACAGTAACACCGGGGAGCTGTTTTTT.

This clone was found once. The gene calls are TRBV7-2 and TRBJ1-2; no clear D gene. V was cut by 5 bases and J by 0 bases, with 19 bases left in between. This CDR3 has 17 residues. In germline, CDR1 is SGHTA, CDR2 FQGNSA. CDR3 nucleotide sequence: TGTGCCAGCAGCCCCGGGAAGGGAGAGTTGGCTAACTATGGCTACACCTTC. This codes for CASSPGKGELANYGYTF.

The rearrangement uses TRBV7-9 and TRBJ2-1; possibly TRBD2 for D (6 bases). V was trimmed by 5 bases and J by 16 bases, leaving 24 bases between them. Germline lookup yields CDR1 SEHNR and CDR2 FQNEAQ (reference sequence). CDR3 size: 14 residues. The CDR3, as DNA: TGTGCCAGCAGCCAGGCAGGGACTGTTTCATGGGAATTCTTC. Amino acids: CASSQAGTVSWEFF. The full variable domain, its missing parts supplied by reference TRBV7-9 and TRBJ2-1, is DTGVSQNPRHKITKRGQNVTFRCDPISEHNRLYWYRQTLGQGPEFLTYFQNEAQLEKSRLLSDRFSAERPKGSFSTLEIQRTEQGDSAMYLCASSQAGTVSWEFFGPGTRLTVL.

As regards this clone: This same CDR3 is encoded by further DNA sequences in the sample. This chain joins TRBV27 and TRBJ1-2; D might be TRBD1 (5 bases). V was shortened by 0 bases and J by 8 bases, with 7 bases between the two germline ends. The CDR3 has 12 amino acids. The germline V gene encodes CDR1 MNHEY and CDR2 SMNVEV (reference sequence). CDR3 bases: TGTGCCAGCAGTTTATCAGGGGTGGGCTACACCTTC. This sequence encodes CASSLSGVGYTF.

The CDR3 region has the DNA TGTGCCAGCAGTTCTGCAGGGGGCGGGGAGACCCAGTACTTC. Translated: CASSSAGGGETQYF. V and J are TRBV9 and TRBJ2-5; 8 bases align to TRBD1. Germline V gene lookup returns CDR1 SGDLS and CDR2 YYNGEE. The CDR3 extends over 14 amino acids. V trimming: 5 bases; J trimming: 5 bases; junction bases outside the gene matches: 8.

The chain has TRBV7-9 and TRBJ1-1; 8 bases agree with TRBD1. CDR3 size: 16 residues. Germline V CDR1 and CDR2: SEHNR, FQNEAQ (reference sequence). V lost 1 base, J lost 0 bases, and 4 bases stayed unmatched. Here the CDR3 DNA reads TGTGCCAGCAGCTTAGGAATCAGGGGGCTGAACACTGAAGCTTTCTTT. It encodes CASSLGIRGLNTEAFF.

This rearrangement joins TRBV5-6 to TRBJ2-2; no reliable D call. CDR3 length: 13 amino acids. Between the trimmed V and J ends, which lost 4 bases and 1 base, there was a span of 5 bases. Germline V lookup: CDR1 SGHDT, CDR2 YYEEEE. In DNA form, the CDR3 reads TGTGCCAGCAGCCGCTTGAACACCGGGGAGCTGTTTTTT. Its protein is CASSRLNTGELFF.

The chain recombines TRBV4-1 with TRBJ1-2, with D perhaps TRBD1 (6 bases). The germline gives CDR1 MGHRA, CDR2 YSYEKL. Trimming removed 4 bases from V and 12 bases from J, with 21 bases in between. The CDR3 totals 14 residues. This CDR3 reads CASSPGPVGGDHTF. The CDR3 DNA sequence: TGCGCCAGCAGCCCGGGCCCGGTCGGGGGCGATCACACCTTC.

V usage is TRBV18 and J usage is TRBJ2-7; D remains unclear. Trimming took 2 bases from V and 6 from J, leaving 11 bases between them. The length of the CDR3 is 13 residues. CDR1 and CDR2 (germline): KGHSH, LQKENI. CDR3 loop: CASSPSKWLEQYF. The CDR3 coding sequence is TGTGCCAGCTCACCAAGTAAGTGGCTCGAGCAGTACTTC.

The genes are TRBV9 and TRBJ1-1, with TRBD1 matching 7 bases. The CDR3 is made up of 16 amino acids. The trim removed 3 bases at V and 1 base at J, leaving 9 bases unmatched. CDR1 is SGDLS, CDR2 YYNGEE, per germline. DNA for the CDR3: TGTGCCAGCAGCGGAGACAGGGAACTTAAGAACACTGAAGCTTTCTTT. Translated, it gives CASSGDRELKNTEAFF.